This T cell receptor (beta chain) comes out of a study of T-cell memory formation after mild COVID-19. Overall study: For the most part, TCR clusters were specific to one donor. Study-wide results and limits: Clones which contracted sat mainly in CM and EM if CD4+, and in EMRA if CD8+. Memory sampled before infection contained some responding clones, suggesting cross-reactive memory joined.

TCRdb reanalysed the 5' RACE reads using MiXCR and keeps one entry per CDR3 protein. This table has 250,000 to 300,000 distinct CDR3 sequences, roughly 16% appearing once. CDR3 length: 15 amino acids. The junction had 8 bases not matched to a gene; V was cut back by 9 bases and J by 0 bases. CDR1 is SGHRS and CDR2 is YFSETQ in the germline V gene. This clonotype was picked up many times. What it binds is not known. Sequencing was done on a sample of PBMCs or a T cell subset sorted from them (not recorded which). The TCR originated in a man aged 18 to 35 who had mild COVID-19 (a few samples of this study predate the infection). Cell type and time point are not known. The rearrangement links TRBV5-1 to TRBJ2-1, with 8 bases identical to TRBD2. The CDR3 DNA reads as TGCGCCACCACAGCGGGGGCAAGCTCCTACAATGAGCAGTTCTTC. Encoded protein: CATTAGASSYNEQFF. Filled out from reference TRBV5-1 and TRBJ2-1, the complete variable domain reads KAGVTQTPRYLIKTRGQQVTLSCSPISGHRSVSWYQQTPGQGLQFLFEYFSETQRNKGNFPGRFSGRQFSNSRSEMNVSTLELGDSALYLCATTAGASSYNEQFFGPGTRLTVL.